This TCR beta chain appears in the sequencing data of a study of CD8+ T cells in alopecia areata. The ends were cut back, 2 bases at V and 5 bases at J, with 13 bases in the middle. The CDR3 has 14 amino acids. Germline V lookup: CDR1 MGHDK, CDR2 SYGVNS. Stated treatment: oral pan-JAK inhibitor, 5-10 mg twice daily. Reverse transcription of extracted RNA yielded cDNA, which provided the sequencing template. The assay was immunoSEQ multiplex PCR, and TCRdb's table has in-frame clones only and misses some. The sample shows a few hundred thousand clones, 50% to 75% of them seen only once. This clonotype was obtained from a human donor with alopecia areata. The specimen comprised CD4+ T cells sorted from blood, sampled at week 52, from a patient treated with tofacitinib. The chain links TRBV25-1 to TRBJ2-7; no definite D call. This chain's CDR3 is CASSEESPMDEQYF. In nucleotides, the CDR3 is TGTGCCAGCAGTGAAGAATCACCAATGGACGAGCAGTACTTC.